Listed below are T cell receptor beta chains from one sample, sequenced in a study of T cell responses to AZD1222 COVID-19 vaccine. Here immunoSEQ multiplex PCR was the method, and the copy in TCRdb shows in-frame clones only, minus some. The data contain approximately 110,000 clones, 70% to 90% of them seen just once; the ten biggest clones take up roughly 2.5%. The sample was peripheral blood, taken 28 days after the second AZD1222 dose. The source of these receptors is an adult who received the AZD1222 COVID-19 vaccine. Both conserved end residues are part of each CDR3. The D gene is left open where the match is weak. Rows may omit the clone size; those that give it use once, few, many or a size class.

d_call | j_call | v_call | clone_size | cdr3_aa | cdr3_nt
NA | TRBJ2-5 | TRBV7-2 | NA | CASSLVVIQTQYF | TGTGCCAGCAGCTTAGTTGTGATCCAGACCCAGTACTTC
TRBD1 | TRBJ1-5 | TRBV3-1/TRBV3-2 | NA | CASSLGQGRYQPQHF | TGTGCCAGCAGCCTTGGACAGGGGAGGTATCAGCCCCAGCATTTT
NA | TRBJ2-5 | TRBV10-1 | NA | CASSESRGKQETQYF | TGCGCCAGCAGTGAAAGTAGGGGGAAACAAGAGACCCAGTACTTC
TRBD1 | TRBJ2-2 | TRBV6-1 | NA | CASSDRTGVPGELFF | TGTGCCAGCAGTGATAGGACAGGGGTTCCCGGGGAGCTGTTTTTT
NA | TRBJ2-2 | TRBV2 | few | CASSVAESTGELFF | TGTGCCAGCAGTGTAGCGGAATCCACCGGGGAGCTGTTTTTT
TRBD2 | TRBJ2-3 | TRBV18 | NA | CASGRTSGYTDTQYF | TGTGCCAGCGGTCGGACTAGCGGGTATACAGATACGCAGTATTTT
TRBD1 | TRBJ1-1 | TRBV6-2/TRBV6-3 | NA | CASSFWTGGTEAFF | TGTGCCAGCAGTTTCTGGACAGGGGGAACTGAAGCTTTCTTT
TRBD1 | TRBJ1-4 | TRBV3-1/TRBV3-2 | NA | CASSLPGQGKRKLFF | TGTGCCAGCAGTCTCCCGGGACAGGGGAAAAGGAAACTGTTTTTT
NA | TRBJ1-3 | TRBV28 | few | CASSGGAYSGNTIYF | TGTGCCAGCAGTGGGGGCGCGTACTCTGGAAACACCATATATTTT
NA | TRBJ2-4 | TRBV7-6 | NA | CASSLGASQVNWLAKNIQYF | TGTGCCAGCAGCTTAGGGGCCAGTCAAGTTAACTGGCTAGCCAAAAACATTCAGTACTTC
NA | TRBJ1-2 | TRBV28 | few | CASSPGLGANYGYTF | TGTGCCAGCAGCCCCGGACTGGGAGCTAACTATGGCTACACCTTC
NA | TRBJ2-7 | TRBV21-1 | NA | CASSNPGQGGRPYEQYF | TGTGCCAGCAGCAACCCGGGACAGGGGGGGCGGCCCTACGAGCAGTACTTC
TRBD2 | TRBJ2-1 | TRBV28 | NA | CASSLWTSGKFF | TGTGCCAGCAGTTTATGGACTAGCGGGAAGTTCTTC
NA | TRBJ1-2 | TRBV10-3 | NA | CAISESEYYGYTF | TGTGCCATCAGTGAGTCGGAATACTATGGCTACACCTTC
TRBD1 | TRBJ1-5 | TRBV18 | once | CASSSTGDQPQHF | TGTGCCAGCTCTTCCACAGGGGATCAGCCCCAGCATTTT
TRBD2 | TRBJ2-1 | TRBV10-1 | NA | CASSESGLAGADFF | TGCGCCAGCAGTGAATCAGGACTAGCGGGTGCCGATTTCTTC
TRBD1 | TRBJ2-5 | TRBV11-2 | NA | CASSWRDRAGAQYF | TGTGCCAGCAGCTGGAGGGACAGGGCCGGGGCCCAGTACTTC
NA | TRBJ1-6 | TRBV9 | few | CASSVRTNSPLHF | TGTGCCAGCAGCGTCCGGACTAATTCACCCCTCCACTTT
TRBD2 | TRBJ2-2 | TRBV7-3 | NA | CASSNSGRGNGELFF | TGTGCCAGCAGCAATAGCGGGAGGGGGAACGGGGAGCTGTTTTTT